This TCR beta chain was documented in a study of blood T cell repertoires in COVID-19. For the study at large: In each case, the material was cDNA or gDNA derived from T cells, B-cell-depleted T cells, or PBMCs.

Looked up from germline, CDR1 is KGHSH and CDR2 is LQKENI. The ends were cut back, 2 bases at V and 5 bases at J, with 10 bases in the middle. The CDR3 spans 13 residues. Per the authors' pipeline: Reference gene primer amplification gave nucleated cell count estimates. Assay: immunoSEQ multiplex PCR; the TCRdb copy retains only in-frame clones and omits some. V, J and clone size were drawn from that table, and D and trimming were deduced from the DNA. Among more than 85,000 clones listed, 65% to 90% were seen once. This chain connects TRBV18 to TRBJ2-7; D gene unclear. Sequenced material: peripheral blood. The receptor comes from a man aged 50 to 60 with acute or convalescent COVID-19. CDR3 amino acids: CASSPGARDEQYF. The DNA for the CDR3 is TGTGCCAGCTCACCAGGTGCACGGGACGAGCAGTACTTC.